This TCR beta chain was profiled in a study of shared clonotypes between healthy human individuals. Study background: Used for every donor were three CD4 naive, three CD4 memory, two CD8 naive and one CD8 memory plate. Study-wide results and limits: Clonotypes not shared had lower generation probabilities than those common to all four donors. The sole specimen, blood, was sampled, and tissue repertoires likely differ.

Naive CD8 cells comprised CD45RO-negative, CCR7-positively selected cells, excluding terminally differentiated effector memory CD45RA+ cells. In the case of this clone: Its antigen is not identified.

Germline V CDR1 and CDR2: LNHDA, SQIVND (reference sequence). Between the trimmed V and J ends, which lost 0 bases and 3 bases, there was a span of 11 bases. The CDR3 is 15 amino acids. Measured with immunoSEQ multiplex PCR; TCRdb has only the in-frame clones, and not every one. The sample lists approximately 600,000 clones; around 95% were seen once. This TCR came from a woman in her 30s in good health. The material sequenced was naive CD8+ T cells sorted from blood. J is TRBJ1-2 and V is TRBV19; D may be TRBD1 (5 bases). CDR3 nucleotide sequence: TGTGCCAGTAGTATAGAGGCGACAGTGCACTATGGCTACACCTTC. It yields the protein CASSIEATVHYGYTF.